Listed below are T cell receptor beta chains from one sample, sequenced in a study of cytomegalovirus exposure and HLA in healthy donors. Sequencing used immunoSEQ multiplex PCR; TCRdb keeps in-frame clones, though not all of them. The sample holds roughly 230,000 clones; around 90% are singletons and the top ten take 1.7%. What was sequenced was PBMCs. The receptors originated from a girl aged 2-10 years in good health and CMV-seronegative. CDR3s include the opening cysteine and the closing phenylalanine or tryptophan. D genes are given only for firm matches. The size field is filled for only some rows; it gives once, few, many or a size class.

CDR3 protein: CARSQVGLGLAENNEQFF
CDR3 DNA: TGTGCCCGCAGCCAAGTGGGGTTGGGACTAGCGGAGAACAATGAGCAGTTCTTC
D gene: TRBD2
clone size: -
V gene: TRBV14
J gene: TRBJ2-1

CDR3 protein: CASSQTGNTEAFF
CDR3 DNA: TGTGCCAGCAGCCAAACTGGGAACACTGAAGCTTTCTTT
D gene: -
clone size: -
V gene: TRBV6-1
J gene: TRBJ1-1

CDR3 protein: CASSPWGTRYTF
CDR3 DNA: TGTGCCAGCAGCCCCTGGGGCACCCGGTACACCTTC
D gene: -
clone size: -
V gene: TRBV28
J gene: TRBJ1-2

CDR3 protein: CATSSDPTSGLAGSEQFF
CDR3 DNA: TGTGCCACCAGCAGTGATCCCACCTCGGGACTAGCGGGGAGTGAGCAGTTCTTC
D gene: TRBD2
clone size: -
V gene: TRBV15
J gene: TRBJ2-1

CDR3 protein: CASSLPPGLAAQETQYF
CDR3 DNA: TGTGCCAGCAGCCTGCCCCCGGGACTAGCGGCTCAAGAGACCCAGTACTTC
D gene: TRBD2
clone size: -
V gene: TRBV11-2
J gene: TRBJ2-5

CDR3 protein: CASSLNSYEQYF
CDR3 DNA: TGTGCCAGCAGTCTTAACTCCTACGAGCAGTACTTC
D gene: -
clone size: -
V gene: TRBV28
J gene: TRBJ2-7

CDR3 protein: CASSQERLAGGPSGELFF
CDR3 DNA: TGTGCCAGCAGCCAAGAAAGGCTAGCGGGAGGGCCATCCGGGGAGCTGTTTTTT
D gene: TRBD2
clone size: -
V gene: TRBV4-2
J gene: TRBJ2-2

CDR3 protein: CASSLRGTQGLYEQYF
CDR3 DNA: TGTGCCAGCAGCTTACGCGGGACACAGGGGCTCTACGAGCAGTACTTC
D gene: -
clone size: -
V gene: TRBV7-2
J gene: TRBJ2-7

CDR3 protein: CSPVGDTEAFF
CDR3 DNA: TGCAGTCCGGTAGGGGACACTGAAGCTTTCTTT
D gene: -
clone size: -
V gene: TRBV20-1
J gene: TRBJ1-1

CDR3 protein: CASSQDVSGKTQYF
CDR3 DNA: TGTGCCAGCAGCCAAGATGTGTCCGGGAAGACCCAGTACTTC
D gene: -
clone size: -
V gene: TRBV4-2
J gene: TRBJ2-5

CDR3 protein: CASSAGGNSYEQYF
CDR3 DNA: TGTGCCAGTAGTGCAGGGGGTAACTCCTACGAGCAGTACTTC
D gene: TRBD1
clone size: -
V gene: TRBV19
J gene: TRBJ2-7

CDR3 protein: CASSSQYNEQFF
CDR3 DNA: TGCGCCAGCAGCTCCCAATACAATGAGCAGTTCTTC
D gene: -
clone size: -
V gene: TRBV4-1
J gene: TRBJ2-1

CDR3 protein: CASSTRAGGVEQYF
CDR3 DNA: TGTGCCAGCAGCACTCGAGCGGGGGGGGTCGAGCAGTACTTC
D gene: TRBD2
clone size: few
V gene: TRBV7-8
J gene: TRBJ2-7

CDR3 protein: CSVERQVNEQFF
CDR3 DNA: TGCAGCGTGGAACGCCAGGTAAATGAGCAGTTCTTC
D gene: -
clone size: -
V gene: TRBV29-1
J gene: TRBJ2-1

CDR3 protein: CAISDSEQGLRNQPQHF
CDR3 DNA: TGTGCCATCAGTGACTCTGAGCAGGGGCTTCGTAATCAGCCCCAGCATTTT
D gene: -
clone size: -
V gene: TRBV10-3
J gene: TRBJ1-5

CDR3 protein: CSVEDTGRYEQYF
CDR3 DNA: TGCAGCGTTGAAGATACAGGGAGATACGAGCAGTACTTC
D gene: -
clone size: -
V gene: TRBV29-1
J gene: TRBJ2-7

CDR3 protein: CASSPGDRGRNYGYTF
CDR3 DNA: TGTGCCAGCAGCCCCGGCGACAGGGGGCGGAACTATGGCTACACCTTC
D gene: TRBD1
clone size: -
V gene: TRBV6-6
J gene: TRBJ1-2

CDR3 protein: CASSLGPGQGYEQYF
CDR3 DNA: TGCGCCAGCAGCTTGGGTCCAGGACAGGGCTACGAGCAGTACTTC
D gene: TRBD1
clone size: -
V gene: TRBV5-1
J gene: TRBJ2-7

CDR3 protein: CASRFKRGGNEQFF
CDR3 DNA: TGTGCCAGCCGGTTTAAGCGGGGGGGCAATGAGCAGTTCTTC
D gene: TRBD2
clone size: once
V gene: TRBV6-1
J gene: TRBJ2-1

CDR3 protein: CASWGTGHNEQFF
CDR3 DNA: TGTGCCAGCTGGGGGACAGGGCACAATGAGCAGTTCTTC
D gene: TRBD1
clone size: -
V gene: TRBV2
J gene: TRBJ2-1

CDR3 protein: CASSAGQGRSYEQYF
CDR3 DNA: TGTGCCAGCAGCGCCGGGCAGGGTCGCTCCTACGAGCAGTACTTC
D gene: -
clone size: -
V gene: TRBV9
J gene: TRBJ2-7

CDR3 protein: CASSPDRANTEAFF
CDR3 DNA: TGTGCCAGCAGCCCGGACAGGGCGAACACTGAAGCTTTCTTT
D gene: TRBD1
clone size: -
V gene: TRBV5-8
J gene: TRBJ1-1

CDR3 protein: CASSRGQGLLQPQHF
CDR3 DNA: TGTGCCAGCAGCCGTGGACAGGGCCTTTTGCAGCCCCAGCATTTT
D gene: TRBD1
clone size: -
V gene: TRBV7-6
J gene: TRBJ1-5

CDR3 protein: CASSLLGQERNQPQHF
CDR3 DNA: TGTGCCAGCAGTTTACTGGGACAGGAGCGCAATCAGCCCCAGCATTTT
D gene: TRBD1
clone size: -
V gene: TRBV27
J gene: TRBJ1-5

CDR3 protein: CAISEPGLAGGPGAYEQYF
CDR3 DNA: TGTGCCATCAGTGAGCCGGGACTAGCGGGAGGGCCGGGGGCCTACGAGCAGTACTTC
D gene: TRBD2
clone size: -
V gene: TRBV10-3
J gene: TRBJ2-7

CDR3 protein: CASSRRDTRLVDNEKLFF
CDR3 DNA: TGTGCCAGCAGTAGACGGGACACCAGACTGGTCGATAATGAAAAACTGTTTTTT
D gene: -
clone size: -
V gene: TRBV13
J gene: TRBJ1-4

CDR3 protein: CASSLEQGVSNEQYF
CDR3 DNA: TGTGCCAGCAGCTTAGAACAGGGTGTTTCCAACGAGCAGTACTTC
D gene: -
clone size: -
V gene: TRBV11-2
J gene: TRBJ2-7

CDR3 protein: CASSSGGRAYGYTF
CDR3 DNA: TGTGCCAGCAGCTCGGGAGGTCGGGCCTATGGCTACACCTTC
D gene: -
clone size: -
V gene: TRBV7-2
J gene: TRBJ1-2

CDR3 protein: CASSFFLAEIPEETQYF
CDR3 DNA: TGTGCCAGCAGCTTCTTCTTAGCTGAAATTCCCGAGGAGACCCAGTACTTC
D gene: -
clone size: once
V gene: TRBV11-2
J gene: TRBJ2-5

CDR3 protein: CASSPGLAGASPLHF
CDR3 DNA: TGTGCCAGCTCACCGGGGTTGGCAGGGGCTTCACCCCTCCACTTT
D gene: -
clone size: -
V gene: TRBV18
J gene: TRBJ1-6

CDR3 protein: CASSSRGGYGYTF
CDR3 DNA: TGTGCCAGCAGCTCAAGAGGGGGCTATGGCTACACCTTC
D gene: -
clone size: -
V gene: TRBV5-6
J gene: TRBJ1-2

CDR3 protein: CASSWDFWADTQYF
CDR3 DNA: TGTGCCAGCAGTTGGGACTTCTGGGCAGATACGCAGTATTTT
D gene: -
clone size: -
V gene: TRBV27
J gene: TRBJ2-3

CDR3 protein: CATSRITRRSDEKLFF
CDR3 DNA: TGTGCCACCAGCAGAATAACGAGGCGTAGTGATGAAAAACTGTTTTTT
D gene: -
clone size: -
V gene: TRBV15
J gene: TRBJ1-4

CDR3 protein: CAISAKPNTEAFF
CDR3 DNA: TGTGCCATCAGCGCGAAACCGAACACTGAAGCTTTCTTT
D gene: -
clone size: -
V gene: TRBV10-3
J gene: TRBJ1-1

CDR3 protein: CASSSDRVSSTEAFF
CDR3 DNA: TGCGCCAGCAGCTCTGACAGGGTCTCGAGCACTGAAGCTTTCTTT
D gene: TRBD1
clone size: -
V gene: TRBV5-1
J gene: TRBJ1-1

CDR3 protein: CASSSQGGLDTDTQYF
CDR3 DNA: TGTGCCAGCAGCTCCCAGGGGGGACTTGACACAGATACGCAGTATTTT
D gene: -
clone size: -
V gene: TRBV9
J gene: TRBJ2-3

CDR3 protein: CASSQDLLDSYEQYF
CDR3 DNA: TGTGCCAGCAGCCAAGATCTGCTGGACTCCTACGAGCAGTACTTC
D gene: -
clone size: -
V gene: TRBV4-2
J gene: TRBJ2-7

CDR3 protein: CATPRGGKLEGEKLFF
CDR3 DNA: TGCGCCACCCCCCGAGGGGGAAAGCTAGAGGGTGAAAAACTGTTTTTT
D gene: -
clone size: -
V gene: TRBV10-1
J gene: TRBJ1-4

CDR3 protein: CAISERGHWAGGQETQYF
CDR3 DNA: TGTGCCATCAGTGAGAGGGGGCATTGGGCAGGGGGGCAAGAGACCCAGTACTTC
D gene: -
clone size: -
V gene: TRBV10-3
J gene: TRBJ2-5

CDR3 protein: CASSRTGENYEQYF
CDR3 DNA: TGCGCCAGCAGCAGGACAGGGGAGAACTACGAGCAGTACTTC
D gene: TRBD1
clone size: -
V gene: TRBV5-1
J gene: TRBJ2-7